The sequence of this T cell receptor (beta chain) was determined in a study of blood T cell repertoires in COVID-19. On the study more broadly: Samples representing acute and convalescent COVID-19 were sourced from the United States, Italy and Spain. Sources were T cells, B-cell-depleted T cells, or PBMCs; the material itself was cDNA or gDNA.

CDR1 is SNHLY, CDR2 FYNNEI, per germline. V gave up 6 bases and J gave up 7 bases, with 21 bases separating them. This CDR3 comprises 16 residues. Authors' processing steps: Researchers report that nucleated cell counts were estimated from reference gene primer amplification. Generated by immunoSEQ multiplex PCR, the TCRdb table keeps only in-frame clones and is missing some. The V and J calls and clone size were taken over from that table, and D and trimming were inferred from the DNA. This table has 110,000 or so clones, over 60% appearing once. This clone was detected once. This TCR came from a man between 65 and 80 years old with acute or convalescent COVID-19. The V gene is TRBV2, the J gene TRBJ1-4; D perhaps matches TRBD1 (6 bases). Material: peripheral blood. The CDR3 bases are TGTGCCAGCAGGACCGGGACACCTCGGGTGGGTGAAAAACTGTTTTTT. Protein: CASRTGTPRVGEKLFF.